The subject of this entry is one T cell receptor beta chain. What it recognizes is unknown. The germline CDR1 and CDR2 sequences are SGHRS and YFSETQ. V lost 0 bases and J 6 bases, leaving 13 bases between the germline ends. This CDR3 is 15 amino acids long. The data belong to a study of shared clonotypes between healthy human individuals. General observations from the study: Non-shared clonotypes displayed generation probabilities falling below those of clonotypes present in all four donors.

Once extracted for a subset, genomic DNA was divided evenly among several immunoSEQ plates. TCRdb's table, derived via immunoSEQ multiplex PCR, lists solely in-frame clones and lacks some. This table holds fewer than 2.5 million clones, 80% to 95% found once. Negatively enriched CD4+ T cells were divided by CD45RA into naive and memory. The V and J genes are TRBV5-1 and TRBJ1-3; a weak D match, TRBD1 (5 bases). This clonotype was obtained from a man between 18 and 29 years old in good health. Some clones in this sample may be carry-over from other donors' samples. The sequenced sample consisted of naive CD4+ T cells from PBMCs. The subset denotes: CD45RA+ positively selected. The CDR3 DNA is TGCGCCAGCAGCTTGGGCCTCGCAGGGACAAACACCATATATTTT. Translation: CASSLGLAGTNTIYF. The full variable domain, its missing parts supplied by reference TRBV5-1 and TRBJ1-3, is KAGVTQTPRYLIKTRGQQVTLSCSPISGHRSVSWYQQTPGQGLQFLFEYFSETQRNKGNFPGRFSGRQFSNSRSEMNVSTLELGDSALYLCASSLGLAGTNTIYFGEGSWLTVV.